This TCR beta chain was profiled in a study of T cell repertoires in cytomegalovirus infection. Overall study context: Alongside well-studied HLA-B-restricted CMV epitopes, recently identified HLA-C-restricted CMV epitopes were also used. Both CMV infection and a matching HLA type were indicated by public TCR beta signatures. Overall study results and limits: Of the TCR beta families, the public ones yielded a cumulative frequency that identified carriers of CMV plus the relevant HLA. Across the ex vivo response, the dominant clonotypes were HLA-C-restricted CMV-specific TCR beta clonotypes.

MiXCR, run by TCRdb on the reads, gives a single entry per CDR3 protein. The table records around 81,000 distinct CDR3 sequences, roughly 40% of them present only once. Regarding this clonotype: Antigen: not known.

Sequences were derived from CD8+ T cells from cultured PBMCs, sampled from culture after CMV antigen stimulation. The receptor's source is a human donor in good health (CMV status not recorded). Some clones in this sample may be carry-over from other donors' samples.

CDR3 nucleotides: TGTGCCAGCAGTTTTTTTAGGGGGCGGCCCGACTACAATGAGCAGTTCTTC. As protein: CASSFFRGRPDYNEQFF. This chain links TRBV12-3 or TRBV12-4 with TRBJ2-1, with TRBD1 matching over 7 bases. The ends lost 3 bases at V and 3 bases at J; junction bases unmatched: 11. This CDR3 region has 17 residues.